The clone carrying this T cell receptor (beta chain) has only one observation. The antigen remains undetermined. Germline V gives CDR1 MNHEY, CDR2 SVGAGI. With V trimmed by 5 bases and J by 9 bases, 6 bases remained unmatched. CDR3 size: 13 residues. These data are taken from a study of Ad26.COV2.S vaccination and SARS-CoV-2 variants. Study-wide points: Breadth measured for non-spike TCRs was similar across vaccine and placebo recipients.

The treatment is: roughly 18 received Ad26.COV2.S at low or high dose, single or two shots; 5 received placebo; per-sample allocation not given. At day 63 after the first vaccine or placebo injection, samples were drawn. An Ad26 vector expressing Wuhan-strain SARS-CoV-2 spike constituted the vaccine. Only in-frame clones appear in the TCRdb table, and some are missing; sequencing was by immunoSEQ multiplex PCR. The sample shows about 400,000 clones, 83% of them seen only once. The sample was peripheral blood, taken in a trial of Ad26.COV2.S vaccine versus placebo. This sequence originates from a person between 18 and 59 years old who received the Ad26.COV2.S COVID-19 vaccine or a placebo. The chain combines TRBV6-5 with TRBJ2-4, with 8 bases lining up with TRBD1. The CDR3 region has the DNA TGTGCCAGCAGTCCAGCACAGGGGGGCATTCAGTACTTC. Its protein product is CASSPAQGGIQYF.